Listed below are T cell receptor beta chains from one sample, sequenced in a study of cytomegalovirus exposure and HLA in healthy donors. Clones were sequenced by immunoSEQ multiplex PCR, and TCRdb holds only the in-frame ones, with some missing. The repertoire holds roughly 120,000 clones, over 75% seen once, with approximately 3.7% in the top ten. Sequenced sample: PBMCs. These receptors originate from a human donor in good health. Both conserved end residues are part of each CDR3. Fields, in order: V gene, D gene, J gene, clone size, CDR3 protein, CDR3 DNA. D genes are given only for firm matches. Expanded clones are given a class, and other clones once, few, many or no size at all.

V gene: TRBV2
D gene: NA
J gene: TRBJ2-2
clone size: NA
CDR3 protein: CASRAQGANTGELFF
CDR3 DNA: TGTGCCAGCAGGGCGCAGGGCGCGAACACCGGGGAGCTGTTTTTT

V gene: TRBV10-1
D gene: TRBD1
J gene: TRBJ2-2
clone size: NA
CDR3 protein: CASGGQGELFF
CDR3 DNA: TGCGCCAGCGGGGGACAGGGGGAGCTGTTTTTT

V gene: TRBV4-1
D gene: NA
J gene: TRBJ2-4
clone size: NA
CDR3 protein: CASSHLRAGCLAKNIQYF
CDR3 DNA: TGCGCCAGCAGCCATCTTCGGGCGGGGTGCCTAGCCAAAAACATTCAGTACTTC

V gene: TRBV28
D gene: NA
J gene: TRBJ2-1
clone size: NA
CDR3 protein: CASSLSSGLNNEQFF
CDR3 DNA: TGTGCCAGCAGTTTATCAAGCGGCCTTAACAATGAGCAGTTCTTC

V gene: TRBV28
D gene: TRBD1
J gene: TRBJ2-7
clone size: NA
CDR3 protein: CASSLTSGTGVEQYF
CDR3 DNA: TGTGCCAGCAGTCTGACCTCCGGGACAGGGGTGGAGCAGTACTTC

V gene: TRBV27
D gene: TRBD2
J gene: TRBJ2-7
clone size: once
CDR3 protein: CASSWASGRLYEQYF
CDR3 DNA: TGTGCCAGCAGTTGGGCTAGCGGGAGATTGTACGAGCAGTACTTC

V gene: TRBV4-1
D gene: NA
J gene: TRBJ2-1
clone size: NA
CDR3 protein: CASSQEIAASYNEQFF
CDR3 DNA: TGCGCCAGCAGCCAAGAAATAGCGGCCTCCTACAATGAGCAGTTCTTC

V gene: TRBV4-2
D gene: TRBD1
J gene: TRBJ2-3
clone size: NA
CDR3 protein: CASSQDAGPGQGLADTQYF
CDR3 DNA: TGTGCCAGCAGCCAAGACGCAGGACCGGGACAGGGGCTGGCAGATACGCAGTATTTT

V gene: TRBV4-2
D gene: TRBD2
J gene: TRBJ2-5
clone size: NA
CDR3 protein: CASSQDQRAGVGQETQYF
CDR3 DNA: TGTGCCAGCAGCCAAGATCAAAGGGCGGGAGTGGGGCAAGAGACCCAGTACTTC

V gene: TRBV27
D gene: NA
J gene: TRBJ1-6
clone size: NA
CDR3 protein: CASSSAGSGNKRSPLHF
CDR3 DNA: TGTGCCAGCAGTTCGGCCGGGTCAGGGAATAAAAGATCACCCCTCCACTTT

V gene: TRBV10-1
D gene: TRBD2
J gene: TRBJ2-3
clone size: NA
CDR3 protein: CASSEEGAGGLTDTQYF
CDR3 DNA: TGCGCCAGCAGTGAAGAGGGAGCGGGAGGGCTCACAGATACGCAGTATTTT

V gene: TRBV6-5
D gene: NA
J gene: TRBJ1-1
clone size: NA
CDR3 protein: CASSYTTENTEAFF
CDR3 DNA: TGTGCCAGCAGTTACACCACAGAGAACACTGAAGCTTTCTTT

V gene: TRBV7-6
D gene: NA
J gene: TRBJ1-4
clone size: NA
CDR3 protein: CASSLEVGGLNEKLFF
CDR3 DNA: TGTGCCAGCAGCTTAGAGGTGGGGGGGCTTAATGAAAAACTGTTTTTT